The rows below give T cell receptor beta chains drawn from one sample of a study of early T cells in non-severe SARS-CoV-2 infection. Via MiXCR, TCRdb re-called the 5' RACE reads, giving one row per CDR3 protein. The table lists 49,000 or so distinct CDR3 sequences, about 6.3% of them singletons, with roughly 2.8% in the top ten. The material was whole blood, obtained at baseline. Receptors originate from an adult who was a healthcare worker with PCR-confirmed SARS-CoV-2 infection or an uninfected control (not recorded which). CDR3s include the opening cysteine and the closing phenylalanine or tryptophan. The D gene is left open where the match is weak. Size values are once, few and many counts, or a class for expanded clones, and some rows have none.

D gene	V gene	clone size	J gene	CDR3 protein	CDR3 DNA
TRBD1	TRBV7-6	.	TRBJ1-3	CASSPRDRGTGNTIYF	TGTGCCAGCAGCCCCCGGGACAGGGGGACTGGAAACACCATATATTTT
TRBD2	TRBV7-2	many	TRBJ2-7	CASSSGTSGGGQQYF	TGTGCCAGCAGCTCCGGGACTAGCGGGGGAGGCCAGCAGTACTTC
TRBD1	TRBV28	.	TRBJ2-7	CASSFHRGSYEQYF	TGTGCCAGCAGTTTCCACAGGGGTTCCTACGAGCAGTACTTC
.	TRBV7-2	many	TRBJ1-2	CASSFSRNSGYGYTF	TGTGCCAGCAGCTTCTCAAGGAACTCTGGCTATGGCTACACCTTC
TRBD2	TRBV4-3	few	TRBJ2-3	CASSQGTGLAATDTQYF	TGCGCCAGCAGCCAGGGAACTGGACTAGCGGCAACAGATACGCAGTATTTT
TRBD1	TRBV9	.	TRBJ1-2	CASNRGQLGYTF	TGTGCCAGCAACAGGGGGCAACTCGGCTACACCTTC
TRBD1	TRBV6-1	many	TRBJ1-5	CASTGTAGNQPQHF	TGTGCCAGCACCGGGACAGCCGGCAATCAGCCCCAGCATTTT
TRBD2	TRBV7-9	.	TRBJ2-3	CASSSIAGGRADTQYF	TGTGCCAGCAGTTCCATAGCGGGGGGGCGCGCAGATACGCAGTATTTT
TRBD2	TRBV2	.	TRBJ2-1	CASDGLAAYNEQFF	TGTGCCAGCGACGGACTAGCGGCCTACAATGAGCAGTTCTTC
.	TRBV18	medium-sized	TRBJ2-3	CASSLRTDTQYF	TGTGCCAGCTCTCTTAGGACAGATACGCAGTATTTT
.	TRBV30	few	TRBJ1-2	CAWSPRVDGYTF	TGTGCCTGGAGTCCCAGGGTTGATGGCTACACCTTC
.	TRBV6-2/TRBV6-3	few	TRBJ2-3	CASSYSPNTDTQYF	TGTGCCAGCAGTTACTCCCCGAACACAGATACGCAGTATTTT
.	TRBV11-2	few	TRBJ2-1	CASNPNSYNEQFF	TGTGCCAGCAACCCAAACTCCTACAATGAGCAGTTCTTC
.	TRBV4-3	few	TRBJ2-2	CASSQDRGVTGELFF	TGCGCCAGCAGCCAAGATCGTGGGGTCACCGGGGAGCTGTTTTTT
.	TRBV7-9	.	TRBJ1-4	CASSPKEKLFF	TGTGCCAGCAGCCCCAAGGAAAAACTGTTTTTT
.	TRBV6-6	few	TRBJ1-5	CASSYSTQSNQPQHF	TGTGCCAGCAGTTACTCGACCCAGAGCAATCAGCCCCAGCATTTT
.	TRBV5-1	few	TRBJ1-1	CASSVSFGTEAFF	TGCGCCAGCAGCGTCAGTTTCGGCACTGAAGCTTTCTTT
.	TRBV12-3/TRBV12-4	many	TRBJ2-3	CASSPTGPDTQYF	TGTGCCAGCAGCCCAACAGGGCCAGATACGCAGTATTTT
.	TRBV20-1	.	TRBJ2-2	CSAPSDATGELFF	TGCAGTGCCCCCTCGGACGCCACCGGGGAGCTGTTTTTT
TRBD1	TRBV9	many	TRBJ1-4	CASSAGQGWEKLFF	TGTGCCAGCAGCGCCGGACAGGGATGGGAAAAACTGTTTTTT
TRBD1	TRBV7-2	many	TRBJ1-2	CASSPAGQGGYGYTF	TGTGCCAGCAGCCCGGCGGGACAGGGGGGCTATGGCTACACCTTC
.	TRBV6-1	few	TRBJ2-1	CASSENKQFF	TGTGCCAGCAGTGAAAATAAGCAGTTCTTC
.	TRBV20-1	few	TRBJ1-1	CSARDLRNTEAFF	TGCAGTGCTAGAGATCTTAGGAACACTGAAGCTTTCTTT
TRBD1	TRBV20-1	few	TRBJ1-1	CSAPQGTLNTEAFF	TGCAGTGCTCCACAGGGGACTCTTAACACTGAAGCTTTCTTT
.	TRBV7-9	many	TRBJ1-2	CASSLEAVNYGYTF	TGTGCCAGCAGCTTGGAAGCAGTTAACTATGGCTACACCTTC
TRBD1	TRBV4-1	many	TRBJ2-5	CASSQDLRQGGETQYF	TGCGCCAGCAGCCAAGATCTTCGACAGGGTGGTGAGACCCAGTACTTC
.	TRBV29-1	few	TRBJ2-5	CSVEALQETQYF	TGCAGCGTTGAAGCCCTACAAGAGACCCAGTACTTC
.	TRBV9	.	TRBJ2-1	CASSGTYLPNERFF	TGTGCCAGCAGCGGGACCTACTTACCTAATGAGCGGTTCTTC
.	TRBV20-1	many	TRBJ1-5	CSAHGDGSNQPQHF	TGCAGTGCCCATGGGGACGGTAGCAATCAGCCCCAGCATTTT
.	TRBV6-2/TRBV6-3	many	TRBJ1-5	CASSYSSALFGRQPQHF	TGTGCCAGCAGTTACTCTTCGGCGCTTTTCGGTAGACAGCCCCAGCATTTT
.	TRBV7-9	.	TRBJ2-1	CASSLSWSEQFF	TGTGCCAGCAGCTTATCGTGGAGTGAGCAGTTCTTC
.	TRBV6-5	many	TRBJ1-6	CASSYKDRNYNSPLHF	TGTGCCAGCAGTTACAAGGACAGAAACTATAATTCACCCCTCCACTTT
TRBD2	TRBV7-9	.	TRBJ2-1	CASISRAGHSGGAVRQFF	TGTGCCAGCATCTCCCGCGCGGGTCACAGCGGGGGGGCAGTGAGGCAGTTCTTC
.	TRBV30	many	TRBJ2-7	CAWGPGTTTYEQYF	TGTGCCTGGGGACCCGGGACAACAACCTACGAGCAGTACTTC
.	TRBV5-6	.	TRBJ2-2	CASSLAVNTGELFF	TGTGCCAGCAGCTTGGCGGTTAACACCGGGGAGCTGTTTTTT
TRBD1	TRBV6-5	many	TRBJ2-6	CASSSTGYLTGANVLTF	TGTGCCAGCAGTTCGACAGGGTACTTGACTGGGGCCAACGTCCTGACTTTC
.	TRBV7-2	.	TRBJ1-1	CASSLGRVEEAFF	TGTGCCAGCAGCTTAGGACGCGTAGAGGAAGCTTTCTTT
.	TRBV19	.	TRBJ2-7	CASSRQRDGSYEQYF	TGTGCCAGTAGCCGACAACGGGACGGTTCCTACGAGCAGTACTTC
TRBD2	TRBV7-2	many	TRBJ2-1	CASSLGSGGIYNEQFF	TGTGCCAGCAGCTTAGGTAGCGGGGGGATCTACAATGAGCAGTTCTTC
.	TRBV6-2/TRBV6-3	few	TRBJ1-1	CASSYTTVASMNTEAFF	TGTGCCAGCAGTTATACCACCGTGGCAAGTATGAACACTGAAGCTTTCTTT
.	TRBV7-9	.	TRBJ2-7	CASSLSTGNNEQYF	TGTGCCAGCAGCTTATCGACAGGTAATAACGAGCAGTACTTC
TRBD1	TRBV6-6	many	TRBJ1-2	CASSLGAGGESYTF	TGTGCCAGCAGTCTTGGGGCAGGGGGTGAGAGCTACACCTTC
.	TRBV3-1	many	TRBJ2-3	CASSQDWALASTQYF	TGTGCCAGCAGCCAAGATTGGGCGCTAGCATCTACGCAGTATTTT
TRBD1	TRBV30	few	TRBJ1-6	CAWSPQGNGSPLHF	TGTGCCTGGAGCCCACAGGGGAATGGTTCACCCCTCCACTTT
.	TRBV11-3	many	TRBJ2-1	CASSLGGANEQFF	TGTGCCAGCAGCTTAGGGGGGGCCAATGAGCAGTTCTTC
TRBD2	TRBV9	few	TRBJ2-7	CASSVGQRGYEQYF	TGTGCCAGCAGCGTAGGTCAGCGGGGCTACGAGCAGTACTTC
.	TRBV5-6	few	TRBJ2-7	CASSIGDYEQYF	TGTGCCAGCAGCATAGGGGACTACGAGCAGTACTTC
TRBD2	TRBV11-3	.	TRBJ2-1	CASSTDGGADGNEQFF	TGTGCCAGCAGCACCGACGGGGGGGCCGACGGCAATGAGCAGTTCTTC
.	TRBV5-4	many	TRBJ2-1	CASSSGYPNEQFF	TGTGCCAGCAGCTCAGGATACCCAAATGAGCAGTTCTTC
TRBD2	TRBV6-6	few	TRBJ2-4	CASSDSGGSENIQYF	TGTGCCAGCAGTGATAGCGGGGGGTCGGAAAACATTCAGTACTTC
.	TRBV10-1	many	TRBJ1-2	CASSESGVYGYTF	TGCGCCAGCAGTGAGTCGGGGGTTTATGGCTACACCTTC
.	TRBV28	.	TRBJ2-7	CASSFGIYEQYF	TGTGCCAGCAGTTTTGGGATTTACGAGCAGTACTTC
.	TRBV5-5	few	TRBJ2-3	CASSGYRERTDTQYF	TGTGCCAGCAGCGGATACAGGGAACGCACAGATACGCAGTATTTT
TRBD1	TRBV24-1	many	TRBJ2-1	CATSDGDRASTYNGEQFF	TGTGCCACCAGTGATGGGGACAGGGCCTCAACATACAACGGGGAGCAGTTCTTC
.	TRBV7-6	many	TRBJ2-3	CATDGPTDTQYF	TGTGCCACGGACGGACCCACAGATACGCAGTATTTT
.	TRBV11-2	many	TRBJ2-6	CASRKPGANVLTF	TGTGCCAGCAGAAAGCCTGGGGCCAACGTCCTGACTTTC
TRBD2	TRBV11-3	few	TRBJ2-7	CASSPPRLARIYEQYF	TGTGCCAGCAGCCCCCCCAGACTAGCGAGAATTTACGAGCAGTACTTC
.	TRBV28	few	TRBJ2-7	CASSFLSRSYEQYF	TGTGCCAGCAGTTTTTTGTCTAGAAGCTACGAGCAGTACTTC